These T cell receptor beta chains were read from a single sample in a study of PD-1 blockade in classical Hodgkin lymphoma. The data were produced by immunoSEQ multiplex PCR, yet TCRdb's version contains in-frame clones alone and is incomplete. The table shows some 23,000 clones, with approximately 93% occurring only once. Source material: peripheral blood mononuclear cells (PBMCs). The receptors originated from a human donor with classical Hodgkin lymphoma. The CDR3 runs from the conserved cysteine through the conserved F or W. The order of the fields is J gene, clone size, V gene, D gene, CDR3 DNA, CDR3 protein. The D gene is left open where the match is weak. Some rows have no size entry. The others give once, few or many, or a class for an expanded clone.

TRBJ1-2	-	TRBV19	TRBD1	TGTGCCAGTAGTATCCAGGGGGACATCTATGGCTACACCTTC	CASSIQGDIYGYTF
TRBJ1-1	-	TRBV7-2	-	TGTGCCAGCAGCTTATCGTTAGACACTGAAGCTTTCTTT	CASSLSLDTEAFF
TRBJ2-3	-	TRBV7-6	TRBD2	TGTGCCAGCAGCTTATTTGCTAGCGGAAGCACAGATACGCAGTATTTT	CASSLFASGSTDTQYF
TRBJ2-7	-	TRBV5-1	TRBD2	TGCGCCAGCAGCCGGGGGGACCGACCTTTAGGGGAGCAGTACTTC	CASSRGDRPLGEQYF
TRBJ2-1	-	TRBV11-2	-	TGTGCCAGCAGCTTAGATCTGGGCAATGAGCAGTTCTTC	CASSLDLGNEQFF
TRBJ2-7	-	TRBV7-2	-	TGTGCCAGCAGCTTAGCTGTCGGATTCTCCTACGAGCAGTACTTC	CASSLAVGFSYEQYF
TRBJ1-3	-	TRBV6-6	-	TGTGCCACCAGGGTGATGGCCCACTCTGGAAACACCATATATTTT	CATRVMAHSGNTIYF
TRBJ2-5	once	TRBV19	-	TGTGCCAGTAGGGACCGAGGTGGGGCTAAAGAGACCCAGTACTTC	CASRDRGGAKETQYF
TRBJ2-7	-	TRBV6-5	-	TGTGCCAGCGAGTTAGGCTACGAGCAGTACTTC	CASELGYEQYF
TRBJ1-1	-	TRBV15	TRBD1	TGTGCCACCAGCAGATTGACAGGGACGGCCTTGAACACTGAAGCTTTCTTT	CATSRLTGTALNTEAFF
TRBJ2-3	-	TRBV9	-	TGTGCCAGCAGCGTAGACCCACCGGGACTCATTGGAGATACGCAGTATTTT	CASSVDPPGLIGDTQYF
TRBJ2-1	-	TRBV5-8	-	TGTGCCAGCAGCTCTGTACGGACAGCCCACAATGAGCAGTTCTTC	CASSSVRTAHNEQFF
TRBJ1-1	once	TRBV11-2	-	TGTGCCAGCAGCCCGGGATTTGAAGCTTTCTTT	CASSPGFEAFF
TRBJ1-2	-	TRBV6-5	TRBD1	TGTGCCAGCAAAACCAGGGGGCTTGAGGGGTCGGGCTACACCTTC	CASKTRGLEGSGYTF
TRBJ2-2	-	TRBV12-5	-	TGTGCTAGTGGTTTGTTCATAACAGGGACCGGGGAGCTGTTTTTT	CASGLFITGTGELFF
TRBJ1-3	-	TRBV18	-	TGTGCCAGCTCCCTTGGACAGTTTCGAAACACCATATATTTT	CASSLGQFRNTIYF
TRBJ2-3	-	TRBV6-1	TRBD2	TGTGCCAGCTGCTTAGCGGGAGGTAGAGATACGCAGTATTTT	CASCLAGGRDTQYF
TRBJ1-1	-	TRBV27	-	TGTGCCAGCAGTGTGCCGGGAAGCGGGACTGAAGCTTTCTTT	CASSVPGSGTEAFF
TRBJ2-3	-	TRBV15	TRBD2	TGTGCCACCAGCAGAGGGGTAGCTAGCGGGGTCACAGATACGCAGTATTTT	CATSRGVASGVTDTQYF
TRBJ2-7	-	TRBV10-3	-	TGTGCCATCAGGGATACAGATTCCTACGAGCAGTACTTC	CAIRDTDSYEQYF
TRBJ2-2	-	TRBV6-6	TRBD1	TGTGCCAGCGAAGGGGACAGGGGCCTCTCCGGGGAGCTGTTTTTT	CASEGDRGLSGELFF
TRBJ2-2	-	TRBV4-3	-	TGCGCCAGCAGCCAAAACGGAGCGAACACCGGGGAGCTGTTTTTT	CASSQNGANTGELFF
TRBJ1-2	-	TRBV27	-	TGTGCCAGCAGTGGATCTGGGGACCGAGCTAACTATGGCTACACCTTC	CASSGSGDRANYGYTF
TRBJ1-6	-	TRBV7-9	-	TGTGCCAGCAGCCCTGGATTTGGAAGCAATTCACCCCTCCACTTT	CASSPGFGSNSPLHF
TRBJ1-5	-	TRBV29-1	-	TGCAGCGCCCAGGGAGGAATGAATCAGCCCCAGCATTTT	CSAQGGMNQPQHF
TRBJ2-5	-	TRBV2	TRBD1	TGTGCCAGCAGCGCGCCTACAGGGGGATGGGAGACCCAGTACTTC	CASSAPTGGWETQYF
TRBJ2-3	-	TRBV13	-	TGTGCCAGCAGCTTGCCGAGCACAGATACGCAGTATTTT	CASSLPSTDTQYF
TRBJ2-7	-	TRBV7-2	TRBD1	TGTGCCAGCAGCCAGGGACAGGGGAGGGATAGTGACTTC	CASSQGQGRDSDF
TRBJ1-2	-	TRBV5-6	TRBD1	TGTGCCAGCAGCTTAGGGACAGGGCCATCTAACTATGGCTACACCTTC	CASSLGTGPSNYGYTF
TRBJ2-5	-	TRBV20-1	-	TGCAGTGCTAGTGGGGGGACCCAGTACTTC	CSASGGTQYF
TRBJ1-1	-	TRBV19	-	TGTGCCAGTAGTACGACGACAGTGACTGAAGCTTTCTTT	CASSTTTVTEAFF
TRBJ1-1	-	TRBV5-4	-	TGTGCCAGCAGCATAGAGGACACTGAAGCTTTCTTT	CASSIEDTEAFF
TRBJ2-2	-	TRBV29-1	-	TGCAGCGTCAAGGCCCCGGGGCCTCACACCGGGGAGCTGTTTTTT	CSVKAPGPHTGELFF
TRBJ2-5	-	TRBV11-3	TRBD2	TGTGCCAGCAGCTTCGATGGGACTAGCGGTAAAGAGACCCAGTACTTC	CASSFDGTSGKETQYF
TRBJ2-1	-	TRBV28	-	TGTGCCACCTCGGACAGTAGACCCTACAATGAGCAGTTCTTC	CATSDSRPYNEQFF
TRBJ2-7	-	TRBV7-6	-	TGTGCCAGCAGCTTTGGTTTTCCAGGGTCAACCTACGAGCAGTACTTC	CASSFGFPGSTYEQYF
TRBJ1-2	-	TRBV5-6	-	TGTGCCAGCAGCTTGACCTGGGCTGGCTACACCTTC	CASSLTWAGYTF
TRBJ2-5	-	TRBV28	-	TGTGCCAGCCGGCAGGGGCGGGAGACCCAGTACTTC	CASRQGRETQYF
TRBJ1-3	-	TRBV29-1	-	TGCAGCGTTGACCGGGGAAACACCATATATTTT	CSVDRGNTIYF
TRBJ2-7	-	TRBV5-1	-	TGCGCCAGCAGCTTGGCCACAGGCTACGAGCAGTACTTC	CASSLATGYEQYF
TRBJ2-5	-	TRBV28	-	TGTGCCAGCAGGCTGCCGTGGAGAAGTGGGGGAGCCCGTGGGTCCCAGTACTTC	CASRLPWRSGGARGSQYF
TRBJ2-7	-	TRBV25-1	TRBD1	TGTGCCAGCAGTGCTAACACATACCCGGGACAGGCGACCTACGAGCAGTACTTC	CASSANTYPGQATYEQYF
TRBJ2-5	few	TRBV11-2	TRBD1	TGTGCCAGCAGCCCGACAGGGGCGAGGGAGACCCAGTACTTC	CASSPTGARETQYF
TRBJ1-1	-	TRBV28	-	TGTGCCAGCAGTTTACCGAACACTGAAGCTTTCTTT	CASSLPNTEAFF
TRBJ1-4	-	TRBV28	-	TGTGCCAGCAGTTTCGTCGCAGGGGATGAAAAACTGTTTTTT	CASSFVAGDEKLFF
TRBJ1-4	-	TRBV6-5	TRBD1	TGTGCCAGCAGTTACGGCCCAGGGGGCGCGGCAAAACTGTTTTTT	CASSYGPGGAAKLFF
TRBJ2-2	-	TRBV7-2	-	TGTGCCAGCAGCCCCCTAGGGGGGTGGGCCGGGGAGCTGTTTTTT	CASSPLGGWAGELFF
TRBJ1-2	-	TRBV6-5	-	TGTGCCAGCAGTAAAGGAGGATTCAACTATGGCTACACCTTC	CASSKGGFNYGYTF
TRBJ1-3	-	TRBV7-6	-	TGTGCCAGCAGCTGGGACGGCCAAAACACCATATATTTT	CASSWDGQNTIYF
TRBJ1-2	-	TRBV5-1	TRBD1	TGCGCCAGCAGCTTTACAGGGGTAAACTATGGCTACACCTTC	CASSFTGVNYGYTF
TRBJ2-5	-	TRBV7-9	TRBD1	TGTGCCAGCAGCGGGGACAGCAAAGAGACCCAGTACTTC	CASSGDSKETQYF
TRBJ2-3	-	TRBV2	TRBD1	TGTGCCAGCAGTTCTACGGAGGACAGGCCAGATACGCAGTATTTT	CASSSTEDRPDTQYF
TRBJ2-1	-	TRBV7-2	-	TGTGCCAGCAGCTTAGGGGCAGGGGTGGGCAATGAGCAGTTCTTC	CASSLGAGVGNEQFF
TRBJ2-1	-	TRBV30	-	TGTGCCTGGGGCCAGGGGCAGGATTACAATGAGCAGTTCTTC	CAWGQGQDYNEQFF
TRBJ2-2	-	TRBV29-1	-	TGCAGCGTCTCAGGGGCCGGGGAGCTGTTTTTT	CSVSGAGELFF